This section outlines one T cell receptor (beta chain) sequence together with its context. The data belong to a study of blood T cell repertoires in COVID-19. For the study at large: Sites in the United States, Italy and Spain provided acute and convalescent COVID-19 samples. The cDNA or gDNA used as material had been derived from T cells, B-cell-depleted T cells, or PBMCs.

The CDR3 is 13 amino acids. Per germline, CDR1 SEHNR and CDR2 FQNEAQ (reference sequence). Trimming shortened V by 5 bases and J by 6 bases, and 14 bases separated the two germline ends. The authors' processing: Scientists estimated how many nucleated cells there were by amplifying reference gene primers. Profiling relied on immunoSEQ multiplex PCR, and the TCRdb table lists in-frame clones only, not all of them. D and trimming were read from the DNA, whereas the V and J calls and clone size are those reported in that table. The repertoire holds over 100,000 clones, 86% seen once, with roughly 11% in the top ten. Enrolment of Seattle patients took place during active infection, and they were followed longitudinally.

The chain couples TRBV7-9 to TRBJ2-7; D may be TRBD2 (5 bases). This TCR was sampled from a woman between 65 and 79 years old with COVID-19, enrolled during active disease. Sequencing used peripheral blood. CDR3 bases: TGTGCCAGCAGCGCGGAGTCAGCGGCCGAGCAGTACTTC. It specifies CASSAESAAEQYF.